Presented here are 11 T cell receptor beta chains from one specimen sequenced in a study of CD8 T cells in Susac syndrome. With random hexamers, reverse transcription was performed on about 0.5 to 1 ug of RNA. Each CDR3 protein is one row after TCRdb ran MiXCR on the immunoSEQ multiplex PCR reads. The table lists around 270,000 distinct CDR3 sequences, 70% to 90% of them singletons. Material for sequencing was CD8+ T cells from PBMCs. Source of these receptors: a human donor with multiple sclerosis.

The J gene is TRBJ2-1, the V gene TRBV6-2 or TRBV6-3; 11 bases line up with TRBD2. CDR3 size: 19 residues. CDR1 is MNHEY and CDR2 is SVGEGT in the germline V gene. Unmatched junction bases numbered 17, after V lost 4 bases and J lost 6 bases. The CDR3 sequence: CASSLEVRLAGWMGNEQFF. CDR3 nucleotides: TGTGCCAGCAGTTTGGAGGTTAGACTAGCGGGGTGGATGGGCAATGAGCAGTTCTTC.

This chain connects TRBV27 to TRBJ2-1; D remains ambiguous. Germline lookup yields CDR1 MNHEY and CDR2 SMNVEV (reference sequence). The germline V and J ends were trimmed by 2 bases and 4 bases, with 9 bases remaining between them. This CDR3 spans 14 amino acids. The CDR3 spells CASSLIPEYNEQFF. In nucleotides, the CDR3 is TGTGCCAGCAGTTTAATTCCGGAGTACAATGAGCAGTTCTTC.

The chain recombines TRBV27 with TRBJ2-3, with 7 bases fitting TRBD2. The CDR3 has 16 residues. With V trimmed by 1 base and J by 3 bases, 7 bases remained unmatched. Germline CDR1 MNHEY, CDR2 SMNVEV (reference sequence). CDR3 DNA: TGTGCCAGCAGTTTATTGGAGGGAGGGGATACAGATACGCAGTATTTT. As protein: CASSLLEGGDTDTQYF.

This clonotype is a singleton in its sample. The V call is TRBV5-6, the J call TRBJ2-2; D gene ambiguous. Trimming removed 4 bases from V and 6 bases from J, with 4 bases in between. There are 11 residues in the CDR3. Germline V CDR1 and CDR2: SGHDT, YYEEEE. This chain's CDR3 is CASSNAGELFF. The CDR3 DNA is TGTGCCAGCAGCAACGCCGGGGAGCTGTTTTTT.

The chain uses TRBV4-3 and TRBJ2-7; weak D call: TRBD2 (6 bases). The CDR3 totals 14 residues. The germline V gene has CDR1 LGHNA and CDR2 YSLEER. Trimming left V 0 bases short and J 6 bases short, with 12 bases between. The CDR3 reads CASSQDFRGGEQYF. CDR3 in DNA: TGCGCCAGCAGCCAAGATTTTCGGGGAGGCGAGCAGTACTTC.

The chain employs TRBV13 and TRBJ2-7; TRBD1 might be the D (7 bases). Germline values: CDR1 PRHDT, CDR2 FYEKMQ (reference sequence). This CDR3 is built from 15 residues. V lost 2 bases to trimming and J lost 2 bases, with 13 bases between them. In DNA form, the CDR3 reads TGTGCCAGCAGCTTATGGCAGGGGGGACCCTACGAGCAGTACTTC. Protein product: CASSLWQGGPYEQYF.

This chain uses TRBV14 with TRBJ2-7; possibly TRBD1 or TRBD2 for D (5 bases each). CDR1 and CDR2 from the germline V gene are SGHDN and FVKESK. This CDR3 has 16 residues. The V gene lost 3 bases and the J gene lost 2 bases, with 17 bases spanning the gap. Here the CDR3 reads CASSQVGVVAAYEQYF. The CDR3 coding sequence is TGTGCCAGCAGCCAGGTGGGGGTTGTGGCAGCCTACGAGCAGTACTTC. Full variable domain (rest looked up from reference TRBV14 and TRBJ2-7): EAGVTQFPSHSVIEKGQTVTLRCDPISGHDNLYWYRRVMGKEIKFLLHFVKESKQDESGMPNNRFLAERTGGTYSTLKVQPAELEDSGVYFCASSQVGVVAAYEQYFGPGTRLTVT.

The rearrangement uses TRBV11-2 and TRBJ2-1; 7 bases are a match to TRBD2. The V gene end was trimmed by 5 bases and the J gene end by 3 bases; junction bases not matched to a gene: 7. This CDR3 has 15 residues. CDR1 and CDR2 from the germline V gene are SGHAT and FQNNGV. As DNA, the CDR3 is TGTGCCAGCAGCCCCACCAGGGACTACTACAATGAGCAGTTCTTC. Translation: CASSPTRDYYNEQFF. The variable domain in full, completed from reference TRBV11-2 and TRBJ2-1, reads EAGVAQSPRYKIIEKRQSVAFWCNPISGHATLYWYQQILGQGPKLLIQFQNNGVVDDSQLPKDRFSAERLKGVDSTLKIQPAKLEDSAVYLCASSPTRDYYNEQFFGPGTRLTVL.

This chain links TRBV6-1 with TRBJ2-1, with 8 bases aligning to TRBD2. Germline V lookup: CDR1 MNHNS, CDR2 SASEGT. With V trimmed by 0 bases and J by 0 bases, 4 bases remained unmatched. The CDR3 consists of 17 residues. CDR3: CASSEARGTSSYNEQFF. CDR3 in DNA: TGTGCCAGCAGTGAAGCGCGTGGGACTAGCTCCTACAATGAGCAGTTCTTC.

The V call is TRBV3-1, the J call TRBJ2-7; D unresolved. CDR1 is LGHDT, CDR2 YNNKEL, per germline (reference sequence). With 1 base removed from V and 3 bases from J, the gap between germline ends came to 10 bases. This CDR3 spans 14 amino acids. DNA for the CDR3: TGTGCCAGCAGCCAAGGTACAGCCTTCTACGAGCAGTACTTC. It codes for CASSQGTAFYEQYF.

This clonotype was counted only a few times. J is TRBJ2-3 and V is TRBV27, with 9 positions matching TRBD1. Germline CDR1 reads MNHEY; CDR2 reads SMNVEV (reference sequence). This CDR3 contains 15 residues. V lost 5 bases to trimming and J lost 3 bases; unmatched junction nucleotides: 6. The chain's CDR3 is CASSPGQGRTDTQYF. CDR3 in DNA: TGTGCCAGCAGTCCCGGACAGGGGCGAACAGATACGCAGTATTTT.